This TCR beta chain was profiled in a study of cytomegalovirus exposure and HLA in healthy donors. The CDR3 is made up of 16 amino acids. Deletions cut 0 bases from V and 0 bases from J, with 10 bases between. CDR1 and CDR2 (germline): SGDLS, YYNGEE. Study-wide points: Some V segments could not be told apart, so they were left out, TRBV6-2 and TRBV6-3 among them.

With regard to this clone: The antigen remains unidentified.

In the PCR, 60 Vbeta and 13 Jbeta primers were used. Generated by immunoSEQ multiplex PCR, the TCRdb table keeps only in-frame clones and is missing some. The table lists 95,000 to 120,000 clones, roughly 72% of them singletons. This TCR came from a woman aged 40 to 49 in good health and CMV-seropositive. The chain is built from TRBV9 and TRBJ1-3; D unresolved. The sequenced sample was PBMCs. The CDR3 reads CASSVELTPSGNTIYF. CDR3 in DNA: TGTGCCAGCAGCGTAGAGTTGACACCCTCTGGAAACACCATATATTTT. Based on the CDR3 plus reference TRBV9 and TRBJ1-3, the full variable domain is DSGVTQTPKHLITATGQRVTLRCSPRSGDLSVYWYQQSLDQGLQFLIQYYNGEERAKGNILERFSAQQFPDLHSELNLSSLELGDSALYFCASSVELTPSGNTIYFGEGSWLTVV.